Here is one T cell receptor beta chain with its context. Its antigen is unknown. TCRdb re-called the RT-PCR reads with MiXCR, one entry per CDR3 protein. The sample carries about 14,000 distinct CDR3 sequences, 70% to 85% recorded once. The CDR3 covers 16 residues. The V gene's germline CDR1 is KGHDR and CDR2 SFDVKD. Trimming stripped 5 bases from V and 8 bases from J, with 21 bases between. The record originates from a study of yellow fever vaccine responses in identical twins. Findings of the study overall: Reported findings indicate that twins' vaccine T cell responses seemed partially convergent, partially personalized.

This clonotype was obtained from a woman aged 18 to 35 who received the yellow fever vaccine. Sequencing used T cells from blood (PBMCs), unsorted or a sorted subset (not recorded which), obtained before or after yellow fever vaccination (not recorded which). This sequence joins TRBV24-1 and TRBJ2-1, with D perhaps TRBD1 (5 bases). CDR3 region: CATSALTDSLGYEQFF. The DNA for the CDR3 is TGTGCCACCAGTGCCCTGACCGACAGCTTAGGATATGAGCAGTTCTTC.